This entry lists 3 T cell receptor beta chains sequenced from one sample in a study of siplizumab effects on memory and regulatory T cells. Sequencing was performed with immunoSEQ multiplex PCR; in TCRdb, only in-frame clones are kept and a portion is missing. The table shows just under 85,000 clones, with around 90% occurring only once. The material sequenced was Tregs sorted from blood. The source is a human donor in good health.

This clone rates as medium-sized. This CDR3 is also generated by other DNA sequences in the sample. The rearrangement links TRBV7-9 to TRBJ2-7; 8 positions agree with TRBD1. The CDR3 is 16 amino acids. The trim removed 0 bases at V and 4 bases at J, leaving 8 bases unmatched. Germline V gives CDR1 SEHNR, CDR2 FQNEAQ (reference sequence). The CDR3 spells CASSLARTGMLYEQYF. The CDR3 coding sequence is TGTGCCAGCAGCTTAGCCCGGACAGGGATGCTGTACGAGCAGTACTTC.

The chain is built from TRBV11-3 and TRBJ2-7; possibly TRBD1 for D (6 bases). CDR1 and CDR2 from the germline V gene are SGHNT and YENEEA. V lost 0 bases, J lost 5 bases, and 8 bases lay in between. CDR3 length equals 13 residues. CDR3 residues: CASSLEDSHEQYF. The CDR3 DNA is TGTGCCAGCAGCTTAGAGGACAGCCACGAGCAGTACTTC.

This chain joins TRBV7-9 and TRBJ2-1; TRBD2 aligns across 10 bases. There are 16 residues in the CDR3. From germline, CDR1 is SEHNR and CDR2 FQNEAQ (reference sequence). With V trimmed by 1 base and J by 8 bases, 8 bases remained unmatched. The CDR3 DNA follows: TGTGCCAGCAGCTTAGTTGCCCAGCGGGGGGGCTATGAGCAGTTCTTC. Translated, it gives CASSLVAQRGGYEQFF.